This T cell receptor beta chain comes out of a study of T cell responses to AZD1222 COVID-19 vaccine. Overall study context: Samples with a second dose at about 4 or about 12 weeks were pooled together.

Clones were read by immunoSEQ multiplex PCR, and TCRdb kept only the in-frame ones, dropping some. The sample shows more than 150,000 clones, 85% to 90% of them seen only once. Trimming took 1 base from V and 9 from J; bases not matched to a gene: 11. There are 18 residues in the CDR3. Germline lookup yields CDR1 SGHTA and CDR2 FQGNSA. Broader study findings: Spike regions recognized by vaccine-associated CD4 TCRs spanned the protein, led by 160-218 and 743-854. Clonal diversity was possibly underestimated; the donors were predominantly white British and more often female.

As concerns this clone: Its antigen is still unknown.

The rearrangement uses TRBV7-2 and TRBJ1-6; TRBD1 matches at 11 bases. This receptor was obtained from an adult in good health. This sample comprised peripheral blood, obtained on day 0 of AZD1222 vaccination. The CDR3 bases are TGTGCCAGCAGCTTAGGAAGCTTCGGGACAGGGGGAGGTTCACCCCTCCACTTT. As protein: CASSLGSFGTGGGSPLHF. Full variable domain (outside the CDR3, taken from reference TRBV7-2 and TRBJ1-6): GAGVSQSPSNKVTEKGKDVELRCDPISGHTALYWYRQSLGQGLEFLIYFQGNSAPDKSGLPSDRFSAERTGGSVSTLTIQRTQQEDSAVYLCASSLGSFGTGGGSPLHFGNGTRLTVT.